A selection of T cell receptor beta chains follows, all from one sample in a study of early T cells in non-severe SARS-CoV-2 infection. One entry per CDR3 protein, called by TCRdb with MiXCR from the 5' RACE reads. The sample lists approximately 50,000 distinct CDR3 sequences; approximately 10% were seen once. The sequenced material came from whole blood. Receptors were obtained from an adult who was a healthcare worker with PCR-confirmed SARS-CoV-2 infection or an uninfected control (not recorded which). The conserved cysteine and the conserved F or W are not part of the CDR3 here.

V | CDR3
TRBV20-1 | SLLAGGGETQY
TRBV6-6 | ASSFGTTHEKLF
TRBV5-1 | ASSLEPGTGNDEQY
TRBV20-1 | SASRNTEAF
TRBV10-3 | AISGSRALYGYT
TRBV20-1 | SASRLEGDEQY
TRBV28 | ASRSTGGNEKLF
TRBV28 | VSSLGRIPSGNTIY
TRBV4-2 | ASSQDAPGAGDEQF
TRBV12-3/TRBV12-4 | ASSFRDGFEAF
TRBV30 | AWSGAVGHPNTEAF
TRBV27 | ASSLKELGSYEQY
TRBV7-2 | ASSLTPVFLSSYEQY
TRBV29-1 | SVGTGFDQPQH
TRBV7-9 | ASSKAEGPYNEQF
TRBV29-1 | SAPDRAINYGYT
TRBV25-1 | ASSELQGYEQY
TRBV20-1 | SARDDKGETQY
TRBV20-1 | SARDFVGRGTDTQY
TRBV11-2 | ASSLEAGPKQF
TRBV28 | ASSLGGSDEQF
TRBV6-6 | ASSYAPGSVGGGGELF
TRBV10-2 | ASSEQVGQF
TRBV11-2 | ASSPRLAGSNEQF
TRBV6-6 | ASSFQEDQPQH
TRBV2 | ASSEYRSYEQY
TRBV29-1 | SVHPSGRAYNEQF
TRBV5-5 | ASSLMTAGAQETQY